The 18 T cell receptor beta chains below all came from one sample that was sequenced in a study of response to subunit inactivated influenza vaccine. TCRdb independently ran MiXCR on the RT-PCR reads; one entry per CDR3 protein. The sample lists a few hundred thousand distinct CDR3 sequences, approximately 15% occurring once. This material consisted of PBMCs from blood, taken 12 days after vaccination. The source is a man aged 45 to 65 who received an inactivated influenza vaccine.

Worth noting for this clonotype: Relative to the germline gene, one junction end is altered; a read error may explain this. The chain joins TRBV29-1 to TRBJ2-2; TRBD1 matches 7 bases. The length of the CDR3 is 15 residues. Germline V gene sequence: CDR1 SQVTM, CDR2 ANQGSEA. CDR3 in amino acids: CSVEPTDRATVELFF. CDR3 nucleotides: TGCAGCGTCGAACCAACCGACAGGGCCACCGTGGAGCTGTTTTTT.

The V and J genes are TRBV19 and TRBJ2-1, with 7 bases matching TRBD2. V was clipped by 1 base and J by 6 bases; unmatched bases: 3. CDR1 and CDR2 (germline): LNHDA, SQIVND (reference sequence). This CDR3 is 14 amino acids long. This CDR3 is CASSIVRTSNEQFF. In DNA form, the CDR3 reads TGTGCCAGTAGTATAGTGCGGACTAGCAATGAGCAGTTCTTC.

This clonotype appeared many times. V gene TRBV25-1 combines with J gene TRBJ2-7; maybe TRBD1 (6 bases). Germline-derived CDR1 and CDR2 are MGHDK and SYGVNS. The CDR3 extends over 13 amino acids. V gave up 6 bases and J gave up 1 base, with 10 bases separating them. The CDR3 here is CASREQGSYEQYF. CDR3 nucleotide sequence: TGTGCCAGCAGGGAACAGGGTTCCTACGAGCAGTACTTC.

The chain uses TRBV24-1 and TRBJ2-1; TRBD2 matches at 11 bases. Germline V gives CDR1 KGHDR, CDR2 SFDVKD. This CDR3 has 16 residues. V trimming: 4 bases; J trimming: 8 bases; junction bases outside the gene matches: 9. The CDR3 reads CATSDPTSGSVYEQFF. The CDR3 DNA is TGTGCCACCAGTGACCCAACTAGCGGGAGTGTGTATGAGCAGTTCTTC.

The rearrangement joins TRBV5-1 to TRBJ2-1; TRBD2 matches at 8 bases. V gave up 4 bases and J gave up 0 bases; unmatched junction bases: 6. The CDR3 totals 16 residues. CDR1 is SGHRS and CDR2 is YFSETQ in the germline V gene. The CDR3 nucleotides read TGCGCCAGCAGCCCTGCCGGGACTAGCTCCTACAATGAGCAGTTCTTC. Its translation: CASSPAGTSSYNEQFF.

In DNA form, the CDR3 reads TGCGCCAGCAGCCATCCCCCTGGGGCAGGGCCATCCTACGAGCAGTACTTC. Translating it yields CASSHPPGAGPSYEQYF. J is TRBJ2-7 and V is TRBV4-1; possible D gene TRBD1, 5 bases. This CDR3 spans 17 amino acids. Germline values: CDR1 MGHRA, CDR2 YSYEKL. Trimming took off 3 bases at V and 1 base at J, with 19 bases between the two ends.

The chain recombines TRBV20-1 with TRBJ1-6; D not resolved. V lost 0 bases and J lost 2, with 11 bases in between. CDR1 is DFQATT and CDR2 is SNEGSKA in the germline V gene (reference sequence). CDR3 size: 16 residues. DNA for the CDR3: TGCAGTGCTAGAGATAACCAGACACCCTATAATTCACCCCTCCACTTT. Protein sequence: CSARDNQTPYNSPLHF.

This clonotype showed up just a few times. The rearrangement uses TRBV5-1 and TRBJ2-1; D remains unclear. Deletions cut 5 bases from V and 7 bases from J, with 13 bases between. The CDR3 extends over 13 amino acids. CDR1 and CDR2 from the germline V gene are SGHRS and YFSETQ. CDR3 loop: CASSWRSVNEQFF. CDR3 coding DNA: TGCGCCAGCAGTTGGCGGTCCGTAAATGAGCAGTTCTTC.

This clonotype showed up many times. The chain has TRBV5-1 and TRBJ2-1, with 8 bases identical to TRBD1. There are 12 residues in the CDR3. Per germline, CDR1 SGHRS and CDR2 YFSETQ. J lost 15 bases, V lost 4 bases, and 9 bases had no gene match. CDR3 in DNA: TGCGCCAGCAGCGCGGACGGACAGGGACCGTTCTTC. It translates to CASSADGQGPFF.

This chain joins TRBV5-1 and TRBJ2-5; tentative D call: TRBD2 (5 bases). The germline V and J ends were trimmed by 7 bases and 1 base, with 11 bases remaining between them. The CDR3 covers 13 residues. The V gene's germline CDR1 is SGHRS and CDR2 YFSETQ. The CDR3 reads CASGSDTQETQYF. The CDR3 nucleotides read TGCGCCAGCGGTAGCGACACCCAAGAGACCCAGTACTTC. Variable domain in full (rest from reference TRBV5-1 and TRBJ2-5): KAGVTQTPRYLIKTRGQQVTLSCSPISGHRSVSWYQQTPGQGLQFLFEYFSETQRNKGNFPGRFSGRQFSNSRSEMNVSTLELGDSALYLCASGSDTQETQYFGPGTRLLVL.

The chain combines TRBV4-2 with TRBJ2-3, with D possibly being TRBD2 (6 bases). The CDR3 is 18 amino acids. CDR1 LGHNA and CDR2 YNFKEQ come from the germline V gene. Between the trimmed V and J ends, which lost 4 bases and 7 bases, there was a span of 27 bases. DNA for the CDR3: TGTGCCAGCAGCCGGCCAACGAGCGAGATAGCGGCTAACTATACGCAGTATTTT. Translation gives CASSRPTSEIAANYTQYF.

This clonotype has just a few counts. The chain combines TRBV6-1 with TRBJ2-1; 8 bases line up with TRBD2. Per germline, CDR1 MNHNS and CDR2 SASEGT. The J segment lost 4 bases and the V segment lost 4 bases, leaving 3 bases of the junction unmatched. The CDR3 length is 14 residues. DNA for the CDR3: TGTGCCAGCAGTGTAGCGGGGAGATACAATGAGCAGTTCTTC. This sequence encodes CASSVAGRYNEQFF.

CDR3 loop: CSASPGSQETQYF. The CDR3 DNA is TGCAGTGCTAGCCCGGGCTCCCAAGAGACCCAGTACTTC. The chain carries TRBV20-1 and TRBJ2-5; D is uncertain. This CDR3 contains 13 residues. Looked up from germline, CDR1 is DFQATT and CDR2 is SNEGSKA (reference sequence). Trimming cost V 3 bases and J 1 base, with 9 bases left between them.

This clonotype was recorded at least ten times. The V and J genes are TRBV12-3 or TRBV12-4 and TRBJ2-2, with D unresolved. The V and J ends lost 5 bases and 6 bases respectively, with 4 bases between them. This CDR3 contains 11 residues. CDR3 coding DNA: TGTGCCAGCAGTGGTGCCGGGGAGCTGTTTTTT. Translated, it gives CASSGAGELFF.

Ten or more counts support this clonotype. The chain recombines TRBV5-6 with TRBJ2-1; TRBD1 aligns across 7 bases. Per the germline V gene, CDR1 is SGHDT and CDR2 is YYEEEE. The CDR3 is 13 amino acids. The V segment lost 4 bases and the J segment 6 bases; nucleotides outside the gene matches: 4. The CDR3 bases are TGTGCCAGCAGCCCGACAGGGCGCAATGAGCAGTTCTTC. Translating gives CASSPTGRNEQFF.

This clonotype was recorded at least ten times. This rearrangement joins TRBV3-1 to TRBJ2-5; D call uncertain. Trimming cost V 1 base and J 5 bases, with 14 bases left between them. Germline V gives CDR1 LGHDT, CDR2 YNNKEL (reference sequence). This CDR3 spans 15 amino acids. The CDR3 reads CASSQVPGTTETQYF. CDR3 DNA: TGTGCCAGCAGCCAAGTTCCGGGTACTACGGAGACCCAGTACTTC.

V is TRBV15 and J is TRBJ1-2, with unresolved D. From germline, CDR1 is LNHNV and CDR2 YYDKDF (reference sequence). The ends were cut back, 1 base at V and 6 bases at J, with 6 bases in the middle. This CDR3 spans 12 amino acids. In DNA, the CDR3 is TGTGCCACCAGCAGAGGTGGGGATGGCTACACCTTC. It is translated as CATSRGGDGYTF.

The CDR3 DNA reads as TGTGCCAGCAGCGCCTCACAGGGGGCAGGCTATGGCTACACCTTC. This gives the protein CASSASQGAGYGYTF. The chain couples TRBV11-2 to TRBJ1-2; TRBD1 matches 9 bases. CDR1 is SGHAT and CDR2 is FQNNGV in the germline V gene. This CDR3 contains 15 residues. With V trimmed by 5 bases and J by 4 bases, 8 bases remained unmatched.